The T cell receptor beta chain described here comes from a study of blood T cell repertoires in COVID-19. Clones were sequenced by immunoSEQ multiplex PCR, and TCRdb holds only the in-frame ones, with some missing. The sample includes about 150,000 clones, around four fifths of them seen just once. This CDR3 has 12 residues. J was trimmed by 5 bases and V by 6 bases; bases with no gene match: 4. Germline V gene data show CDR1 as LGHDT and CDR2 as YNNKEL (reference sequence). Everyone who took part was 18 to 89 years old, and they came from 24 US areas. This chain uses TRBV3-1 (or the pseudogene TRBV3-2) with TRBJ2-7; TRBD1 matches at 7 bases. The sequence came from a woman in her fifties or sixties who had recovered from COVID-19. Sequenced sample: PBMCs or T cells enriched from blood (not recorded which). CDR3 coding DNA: TGTGCCAGCAGTTTAACAGGGGACGAGCAGTACTTC. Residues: CASSLTGDEQYF.